This T cell receptor beta chain came from a study of T cell repertoires in cytomegalovirus infection. At the level of the study: The authors relied on CMV epitopes, both recently identified HLA-C-restricted and well-studied HLA-B-restricted. Public signatures in TCR beta pointed to CMV infection and matching HLA type. Study results and caveats: Cumulative public TCR beta family frequency identified CMV carriers with the relevant HLA. Across the ex vivo response, the dominant clonotypes were HLA-C-restricted CMV-specific TCR beta clonotypes.

In its sample, this clonotype was seen many times. Its antigen is not known. TCRdb re-derived calls from the reads in MiXCR, one entry per CDR3 protein. The sample has approximately 910,000 distinct CDR3 sequences; around 31% are singletons. This CDR3 is built from 15 residues. The J segment lost 5 bases and the V segment lost 4 bases, leaving 8 bases of the junction unmatched. CDR1 is SGHVS and CDR2 is FQNEAQ in the germline V gene. This TCR came from a human donor in good health (CMV status not recorded). Some clones in this sample may be carry-over from other donors' samples. This specimen consisted of cultured CD8+ T cells from PBMCs, obtained from culture after CMV antigen stimulation. The chain is built from TRBV7-8 and TRBJ1-2; 9 nucleotides line up with TRBD1. Here the CDR3 DNA reads TGTGCCAGCAGCTCGACAGGGGGGGGACCTTATGGCTACACCTTC. Amino acids: CASSSTGGGPYGYTF.